The clone carrying this T cell receptor (beta chain) was detected many times. Its antigen is unidentified. The PBMCs were sourced from fresh peripheral blood (about 10 ml). TCR beta CDR3 regions were amplified from RNA. Using the HTBI primer set, a first-round RT-PCR was run on the TCR CDR3. TCRdb ran MiXCR on the multiplex PCR reads and lists one entry per CDR3 protein. The sample has about 420,000 distinct CDR3 sequences, about 15% seen once. This entry comes from a study of T cells in Graves' hyperthyroidism and ophthalmopathy. Study-wide context: Peripheral blood was collected at initial diagnosis, before any treatment. Overall study findings and caveats: Blood also showed most of the thyroid clonotypes that were expanded above 0.001.

CDR3 length equals 14 residues. Trimming took 3 bases from V and 5 from J; bases not matched to a gene: 5. Germline loops: CDR1 KGHSH, CDR2 LQKENI. The chain recombines TRBV18 with TRBJ2-5, with TRBD1 matching over 8 bases. The sequenced sample was blood. This TCR came from a woman aged 18-29 years with Graves' hyperthyroidism. The CDR3: CASSPTGARETQYF. The CDR3 DNA is TGTGCCAGCTCACCGACAGGGGCAAGGGAGACCCAGTACTTC.